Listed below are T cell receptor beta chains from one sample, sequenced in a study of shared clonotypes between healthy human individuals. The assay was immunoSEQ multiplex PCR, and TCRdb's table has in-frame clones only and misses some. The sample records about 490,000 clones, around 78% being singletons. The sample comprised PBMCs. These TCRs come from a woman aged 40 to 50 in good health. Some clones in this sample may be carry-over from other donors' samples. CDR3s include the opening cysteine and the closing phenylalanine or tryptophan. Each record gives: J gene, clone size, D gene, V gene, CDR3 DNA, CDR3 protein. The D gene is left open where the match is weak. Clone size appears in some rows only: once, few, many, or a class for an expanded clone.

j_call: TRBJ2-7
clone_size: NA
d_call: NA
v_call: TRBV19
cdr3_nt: TGTGCCAGTAGAGTTGGGGGGAGCTCCTACGAGCAGTACTTC
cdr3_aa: CASRVGGSSYEQYF

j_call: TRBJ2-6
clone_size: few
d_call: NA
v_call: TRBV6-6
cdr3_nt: TGTGCCAGCAGTTACACCAGTTCTGGGGCCAACGTCCTGACTTTC
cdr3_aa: CASSYTSSGANVLTF

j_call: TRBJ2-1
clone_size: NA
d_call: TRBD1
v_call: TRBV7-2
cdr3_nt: TGTGCCAGCAGCTTTGGGACAGGCTCCTACAATGAGCAGTTCTTC
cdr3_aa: CASSFGTGSYNEQFF

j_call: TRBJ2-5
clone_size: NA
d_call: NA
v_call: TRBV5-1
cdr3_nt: TGCGCCAGCAGCCCTGGCCGAAGGGGCGCGGAGACCCAGTACTTC
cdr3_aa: CASSPGRRGAETQYF

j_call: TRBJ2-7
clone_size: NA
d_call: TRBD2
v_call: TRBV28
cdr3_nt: TGTGCCAGCAGCCTATCGGGGCGGGAGTTCACCTACGAGCAGTACTTC
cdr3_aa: CASSLSGREFTYEQYF

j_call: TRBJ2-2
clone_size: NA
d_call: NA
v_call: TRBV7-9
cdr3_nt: TGTGCCAGCAGCTCAATGGGGGAGCTGTTTTTT
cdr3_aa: CASSSMGELFF

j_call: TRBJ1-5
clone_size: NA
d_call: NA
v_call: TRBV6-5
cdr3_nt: TGTGCCAGCAGGCCAGGAGGGGGAGGTCAGCCCCAGCATTTT
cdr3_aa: CASRPGGGGQPQHF

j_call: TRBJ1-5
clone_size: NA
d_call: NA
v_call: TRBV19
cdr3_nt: TGTGCCAGTAGTATAGGTCAGGCAGGGACTCAGCCCCAGCATTTT
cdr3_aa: CASSIGQAGTQPQHF

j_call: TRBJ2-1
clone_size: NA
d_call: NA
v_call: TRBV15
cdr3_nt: TGTGCCACCAGCCCCAGGGATGGGGGTGGGGATGAGCAGTTCTTC
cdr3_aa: CATSPRDGGGDEQFF

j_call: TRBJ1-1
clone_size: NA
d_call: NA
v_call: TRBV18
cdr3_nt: TGTGCCAGCTCAGCACAGGGTGGCGGAGCTGAAGCTTTCTTT
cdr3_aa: CASSAQGGGAEAFF

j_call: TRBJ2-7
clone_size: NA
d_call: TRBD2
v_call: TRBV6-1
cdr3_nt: TGTGCCAGCAGCCCAGCGGGAGGGCCCTACGAGCAGTACTTC
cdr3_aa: CASSPAGGPYEQYF

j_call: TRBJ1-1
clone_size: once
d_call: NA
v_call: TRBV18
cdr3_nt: TGTGCCAGCTCACCACGGTCCGACACTGAAGCTTTCTTT
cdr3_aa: CASSPRSDTEAFF

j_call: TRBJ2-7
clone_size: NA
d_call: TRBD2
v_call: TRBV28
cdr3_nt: TGTGCCAGCAGTATAGGACTAGCGGGTTCCTACGAGCAGTACTTC
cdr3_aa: CASSIGLAGSYEQYF

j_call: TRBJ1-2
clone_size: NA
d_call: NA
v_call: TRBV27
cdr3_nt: TGTGCCAGCAGTCTCAGACAGGATCTTTCAACTGATGGCTACACCTTC
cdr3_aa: CASSLRQDLSTDGYTF

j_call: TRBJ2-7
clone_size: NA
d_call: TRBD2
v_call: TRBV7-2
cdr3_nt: TGTGCCAGCAGCAGAACGAGCGGGACTCCATCCTACGAGCAGTACTTC
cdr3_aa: CASSRTSGTPSYEQYF

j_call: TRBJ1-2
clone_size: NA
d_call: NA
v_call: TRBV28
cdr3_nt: TGTGCCAGCAGCTCCAGGAACTATGGCTACACCTTC
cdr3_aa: CASSSRNYGYTF

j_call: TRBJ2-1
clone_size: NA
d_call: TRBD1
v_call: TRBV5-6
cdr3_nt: TGTGCCAGCAGCTTGGAGTTTTTGGACAGGGGGGGTGAGCAGTTCTTC
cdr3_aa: CASSLEFLDRGGEQFF

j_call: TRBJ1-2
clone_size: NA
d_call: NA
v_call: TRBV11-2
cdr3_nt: TGTGCCAGCAGCTTAGAGCGGCGGCGGCGAGGCTACACCTTC
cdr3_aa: CASSLERRRRGYTF

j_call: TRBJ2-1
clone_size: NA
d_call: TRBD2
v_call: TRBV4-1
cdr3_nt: TGCGCCAGCAGGCTAACGGGAGGACGGGACAATGAGCAGTTCTTC
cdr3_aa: CASRLTGGRDNEQFF

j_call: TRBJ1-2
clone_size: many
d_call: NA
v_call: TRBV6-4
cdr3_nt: TGTGCCAGCAGTCCTGAGCATAGGGGCGCGGGCTATGGCTACACCTTC
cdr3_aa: CASSPEHRGAGYGYTF

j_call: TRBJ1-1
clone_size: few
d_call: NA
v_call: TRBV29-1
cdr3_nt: TGCAGCGTTGGCAGGAACACTGAAGCTTTCTTT
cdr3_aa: CSVGRNTEAFF

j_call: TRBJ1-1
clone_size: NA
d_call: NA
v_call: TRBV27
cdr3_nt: TGTGCCAGCAGTTTGATAGAGAACACTGAAGCTTTCTTT
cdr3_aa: CASSLIENTEAFF

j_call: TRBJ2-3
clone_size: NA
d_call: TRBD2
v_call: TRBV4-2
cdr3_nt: TGTGCCAGCAGCACTCGGACTAGCGGGAGCACAGATACGCAGTATTTT
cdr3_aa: CASSTRTSGSTDTQYF

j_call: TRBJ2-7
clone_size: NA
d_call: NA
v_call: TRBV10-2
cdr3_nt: TGCGCCAGCAGGAGGAACAGCTTACCCTACGAGCAGTACTTC
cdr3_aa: CASRRNSLPYEQYF

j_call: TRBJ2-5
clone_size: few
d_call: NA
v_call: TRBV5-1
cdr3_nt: TGCGCCAGCAGCAGGGGGGGATCAGAGACCCAGTACTTC
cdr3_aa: CASSRGGSETQYF

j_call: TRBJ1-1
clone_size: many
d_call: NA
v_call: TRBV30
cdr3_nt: TGTGCCTGGAGTGAGACAGAGAACACTGAAGCTTTCTTT
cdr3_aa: CAWSETENTEAFF

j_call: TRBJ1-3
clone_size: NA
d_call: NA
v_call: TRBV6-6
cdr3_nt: TGTGCCAGCAGTCAAGACGGATCTTCTGGAAACACCATATATTTT
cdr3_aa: CASSQDGSSGNTIYF

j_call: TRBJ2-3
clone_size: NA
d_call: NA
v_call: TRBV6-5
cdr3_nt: TGTGCCAGCAGTTATGATCAGCACCCGAGCACAGATACGCAGTATTTT
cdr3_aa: CASSYDQHPSTDTQYF

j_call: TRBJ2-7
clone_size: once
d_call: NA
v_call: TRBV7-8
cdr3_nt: TGTGCCAGCAGCTTAGGACGCCTACCCTACGAGCAGTACTTC
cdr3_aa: CASSLGRLPYEQYF

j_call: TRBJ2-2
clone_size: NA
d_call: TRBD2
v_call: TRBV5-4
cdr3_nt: TGTGCCAGCAGCTTAGTGCCGGGACTAGCTGCTGCCGGGGAGCTGTTTTTT
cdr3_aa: CASSLVPGLAAAGELFF

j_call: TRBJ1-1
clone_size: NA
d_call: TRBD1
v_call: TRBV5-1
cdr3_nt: TGCGCCAGCAGTCGGGACAGTGAAGCTTTCTTT
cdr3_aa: CASSRDSEAFF

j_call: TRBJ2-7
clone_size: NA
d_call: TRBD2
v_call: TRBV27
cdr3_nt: TGTGCCAGCAGTTTGTCCGTCGGGACTAGCGCCCCGTTGGAGCAGTACTTC
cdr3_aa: CASSLSVGTSAPLEQYF

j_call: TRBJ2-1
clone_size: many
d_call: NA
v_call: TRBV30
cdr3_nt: TGTGCCTGGAGCTTTACCGAATACAATGAGCAGTTCTTC
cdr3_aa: CAWSFTEYNEQFF

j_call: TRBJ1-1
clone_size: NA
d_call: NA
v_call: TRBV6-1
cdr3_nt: TGTGCCAGCAGTGACTGGAGTGAAGCTTTCTTT
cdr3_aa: CASSDWSEAFF

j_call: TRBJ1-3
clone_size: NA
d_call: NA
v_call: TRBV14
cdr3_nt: TGTGCCAGCAGCCTGGTAGGGCCAAACACCATATATTTT
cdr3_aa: CASSLVGPNTIYF

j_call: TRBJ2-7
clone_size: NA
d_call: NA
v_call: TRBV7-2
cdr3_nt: TGTGCCAGCAGCCCAAGGGGCAAACCTTTCCCGGACTACGAGCAGTACTTC
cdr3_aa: CASSPRGKPFPDYEQYF

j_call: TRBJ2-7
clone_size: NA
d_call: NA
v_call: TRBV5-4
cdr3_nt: TGTGCCAGCAGCTTAGGCGGCGGAACCTACGAGCAGTACTTC
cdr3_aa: CASSLGGGTYEQYF

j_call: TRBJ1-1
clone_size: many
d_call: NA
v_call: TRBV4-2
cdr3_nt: TGTGCCAGCAGCCAACTCGGGAGGGGCGGCTCAAACCCTCAGAACACTGAAGCTTTCTTT
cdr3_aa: CASSQLGRGGSNPQNTEAFF

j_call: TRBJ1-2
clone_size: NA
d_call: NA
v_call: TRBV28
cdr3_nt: TGTGCCAGCAGTTTATTGGTGGCGGAGGGTGGGGGCTATGGCTACACCTTC
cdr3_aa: CASSLLVAEGGGYGYTF

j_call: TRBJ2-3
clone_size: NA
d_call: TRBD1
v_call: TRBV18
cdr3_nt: TGTGCCAGCTCACCCGGACAGGCTAGCACAGATACGCAGTATTTT
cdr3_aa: CASSPGQASTDTQYF

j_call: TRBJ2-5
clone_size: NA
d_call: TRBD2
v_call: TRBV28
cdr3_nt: TGTGCCAGCAGTTCCTCTAGCGGGAGAGAGACCCAGTACTTC
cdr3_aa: CASSSSSGRETQYF

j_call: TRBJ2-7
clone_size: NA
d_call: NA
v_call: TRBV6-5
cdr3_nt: TGTGCCAGCAGTTACTCACAGGGACCCCTCGCGGGGGAGCAGTACTTC
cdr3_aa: CASSYSQGPLAGEQYF

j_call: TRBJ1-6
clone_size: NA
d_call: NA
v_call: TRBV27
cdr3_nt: TGTGCCAGCAGTTTCGAGCGCCAGGATTCACCCCTCCACTTT
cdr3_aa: CASSFERQDSPLHF

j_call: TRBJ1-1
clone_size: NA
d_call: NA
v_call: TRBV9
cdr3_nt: TGTGCCAGCAGCGTACTACAGGCGAACACTGAAGCTTTCTTT
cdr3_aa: CASSVLQANTEAFF

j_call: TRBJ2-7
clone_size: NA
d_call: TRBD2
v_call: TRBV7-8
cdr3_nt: TGTGCCAGCAGCCCGCTCGGACTAGCGAGCTTCTACGAGCAGTACTTC
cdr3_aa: CASSPLGLASFYEQYF

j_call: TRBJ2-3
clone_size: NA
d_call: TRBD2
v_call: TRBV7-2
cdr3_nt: TGTGCCAGCAGCCTTGGACTAGCGGACACAGATACGCAGTATTTT
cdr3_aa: CASSLGLADTDTQYF

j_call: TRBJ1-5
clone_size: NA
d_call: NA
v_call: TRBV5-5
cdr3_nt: TGTGCCAGCAGCTTGTTGGGTAGCAATCAGCCCCAGCATTTT
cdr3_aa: CASSLLGSNQPQHF

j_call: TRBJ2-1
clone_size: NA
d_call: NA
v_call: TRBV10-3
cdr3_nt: TGTGCCCTCAGGGGCGGGCTCGGTAATGAGCAGTTCTTC
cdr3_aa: CALRGGLGNEQFF

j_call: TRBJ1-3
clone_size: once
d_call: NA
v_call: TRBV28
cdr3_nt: TGTGCCAGCAGTTCAACGCCCCGCGGGGGAAACACCATATATTTT
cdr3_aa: CASSSTPRGGNTIYF

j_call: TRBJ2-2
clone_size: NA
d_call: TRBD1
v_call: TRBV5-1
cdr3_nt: TGCGCCAGCAGCCTGGCGGGACAGGGGTCCGGGGAGCTGTTTTTT
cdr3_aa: CASSLAGQGSGELFF

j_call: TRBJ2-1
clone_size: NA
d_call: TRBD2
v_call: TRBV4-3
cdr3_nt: TGCGCCAGCAGCCACGGCCAAGGGACTAGCGGGAGGGCCTATGAGCAGTTCTTC
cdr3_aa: CASSHGQGTSGRAYEQFF

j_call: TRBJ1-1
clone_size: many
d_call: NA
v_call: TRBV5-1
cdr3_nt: TGCGCCAGCAGCTTGAGGGGGTATGGTGAAGCTTTCTTT
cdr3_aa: CASSLRGYGEAFF

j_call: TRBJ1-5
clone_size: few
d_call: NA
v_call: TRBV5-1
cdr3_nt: TGCGCCAGCAGCTTGTCCTCGGGGACCAATCAGCCCCAGCATTTT
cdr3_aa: CASSLSSGTNQPQHF

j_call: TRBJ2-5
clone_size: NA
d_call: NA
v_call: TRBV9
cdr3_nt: TGTGCCAGCAGCGTATCCGAGACCCAGTACTTC
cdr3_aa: CASSVSETQYF